Listed below are T cell receptor beta chains from one sample, sequenced in a study of OX40 agonist ivuxolimab in advanced cancers. Method: immunoSEQ multiplex PCR; TCRdb's copy keeps in-frame clones and lacks some. The sample has about 37,000 clones, about 88% seen once. This specimen was CD4+ or CD8+ T cells sorted from blood, taken in a trial of the OX40 agonist ivuxolimab. The receptor set was obtained from an adult with an advanced solid tumor such as melanoma, head and neck, liver or kidney cancer. Each CDR3 is given with its conserved first and last residue. The order of the fields is V gene, D gene, J gene, CDR3 length, clone size, CDR3 protein, CDR3 DNA. A D gene is named only where the DNA matches it firmly. Clone size appears in some rows only: once, few, many, or a class for an expanded clone.

v_gene: TRBV28; d_gene: TRBD1; j_gene: TRBJ1-1; len: 13; abundance: NA; CDR3aa: CASSSRGDTEAFF; CDR3nt: TGTGCCAGCAGTTCCAGGGGGGACACTGAAGCTTTCTTT
v_gene: TRBV5-1; d_gene: NA; j_gene: TRBJ1-1; len: 16; abundance: NA; CDR3aa: CASSKYRTAMNTEAFF; CDR3nt: TGCGCCAGCAGCAAATACCGGACAGCGATGAACACTGAAGCTTTCTTT
v_gene: TRBV5-1; d_gene: TRBD1; j_gene: TRBJ2-1; len: 15; abundance: NA; CDR3aa: CASSEGQGLYNEQFF; CDR3nt: TGCGCCAGCAGCGAGGGACAGGGGCTTTACAATGAGCAGTTCTTC
v_gene: TRBV10-3; d_gene: NA; j_gene: TRBJ2-7; len: 14; abundance: NA; CDR3aa: CAISERESVSEQYF; CDR3nt: TGTGCCATCAGTGAGAGGGAATCGGTTTCGGAGCAGTACTTC
v_gene: TRBV30; d_gene: TRBD1; j_gene: TRBJ1-2; len: 14; abundance: NA; CDR3aa: CAWSWTGTHYGYTF; CDR3nt: TGTGCCTGGAGTTGGACAGGGACCCATTATGGCTACACCTTC
v_gene: TRBV7-2; d_gene: NA; j_gene: TRBJ2-1; len: 13; abundance: NA; CDR3aa: CASSLYLNNEQFF; CDR3nt: TGTGCCAGCAGCTTATATTTGAACAATGAGCAGTTCTTC
v_gene: TRBV7-9; d_gene: NA; j_gene: TRBJ2-2; len: 14; abundance: NA; CDR3aa: CASSTTLVPGELFF; CDR3nt: TGTGCCAGCAGCACGACCTTGGTTCCCGGGGAGCTGTTTTTT
v_gene: TRBV4-1; d_gene: NA; j_gene: TRBJ2-2; len: 14; abundance: NA; CDR3aa: CASSQEGLGGELFF; CDR3nt: TGCGCCAGCAGCCAAGAAGGTTTAGGTGGGGAGCTGTTTTTT
v_gene: TRBV25-1; d_gene: NA; j_gene: TRBJ2-7; len: 13; abundance: NA; CDR3aa: CARNPRRPYEQYF; CDR3nt: TGTGCCAGGAACCCTAGGAGACCCTACGAGCAGTACTTC
v_gene: TRBV10-3; d_gene: TRBD1; j_gene: TRBJ2-7; len: 15; abundance: NA; CDR3aa: CAISSPPGGTYEQYF; CDR3nt: TGTGCCATCAGCTCCCCGCCAGGGGGTACCTACGAGCAGTACTTC
v_gene: TRBV4-3; d_gene: NA; j_gene: TRBJ2-3; len: 18; abundance: NA; CDR3aa: CASSPTQGWRGDTDTQYF; CDR3nt: TGCGCCAGCAGCCCCACCCAGGGGTGGCGGGGTGACACAGATACGCAGTATTTT
v_gene: TRBV6-6; d_gene: NA; j_gene: TRBJ2-1; len: 13; abundance: NA; CDR3aa: CASSFRVGNEQFF; CDR3nt: TGTGCCAGCTCTTTCCGGGTGGGCAATGAGCAGTTCTTC
v_gene: TRBV29-1; d_gene: NA; j_gene: TRBJ1-4; len: 13; abundance: NA; CDR3aa: CSVGGARNEKLFF; CDR3nt: TGCAGCGTGGGGGGGGCGCGGAACGAAAAACTGTTTTTT
v_gene: TRBV27; d_gene: TRBD1; j_gene: TRBJ2-7; len: 14; abundance: NA; CDR3aa: CASGQGAWSYEQYF; CDR3nt: TGTGCCAGCGGACAGGGGGCTTGGTCCTACGAGCAGTACTTC
v_gene: TRBV15; d_gene: NA; j_gene: TRBJ2-1; len: 16; abundance: NA; CDR3aa: CATSRDGIGQPNEQFF; CDR3nt: TGTGCCACCAGCAGAGATGGGATAGGCCAACCGAATGAGCAGTTCTTC
v_gene: TRBV4-1; d_gene: TRBD2; j_gene: TRBJ2-1; len: 14; abundance: NA; CDR3aa: CASSQGTSGVEQFF; CDR3nt: TGCGCCAGCAGCCAGGGGACTAGCGGGGTTGAGCAGTTCTTC
v_gene: TRBV9; d_gene: NA; j_gene: TRBJ1-4; len: 15; abundance: few; CDR3aa: CASSVGSGVGEKLFF; CDR3nt: TGTGCCAGCAGCGTAGGATCCGGGGTGGGTGAAAAACTGTTTTTT
v_gene: TRBV7-9; d_gene: NA; j_gene: TRBJ2-6; len: 15; abundance: NA; CDR3aa: CASSTVGSGANVLTF; CDR3nt: TGTGCCAGCAGCACAGTGGGGTCTGGGGCCAACGTCCTGACTTTC
v_gene: TRBV5-6; d_gene: TRBD1; j_gene: TRBJ1-2; len: 14; abundance: NA; CDR3aa: CASTSDRDGYGYTF; CDR3nt: TGTGCCAGCACCTCGGACAGGGATGGCTATGGCTACACCTTC
v_gene: TRBV2; d_gene: TRBD1; j_gene: TRBJ2-2; len: 15; abundance: NA; CDR3aa: CASRPGQGGTGELFF; CDR3nt: TGTGCCAGCAGGCCCGGACAGGGGGGCACCGGGGAGCTGTTTTTT
v_gene: TRBV6-6; d_gene: TRBD1; j_gene: TRBJ2-2; len: 15; abundance: NA; CDR3aa: CASSYGQEGAGELFF; CDR3nt: TGTGCCAGCAGTTACGGACAGGAAGGAGCCGGGGAGCTGTTTTTT
v_gene: TRBV4-1; d_gene: NA; j_gene: TRBJ2-6; len: 16; abundance: NA; CDR3aa: CASSQEEGSGANVLTF; CDR3nt: TGCGCCAGCAGCCAAGAAGAAGGCTCTGGGGCCAACGTCCTGACTTTC
v_gene: TRBV19; d_gene: NA; j_gene: TRBJ1-1; len: 13; abundance: few; CDR3aa: CASSMVGNTEAFF; CDR3nt: TGTGCCAGTAGTATGGTAGGGAACACTGAAGCTTTCTTT
v_gene: TRBV6-1; d_gene: NA; j_gene: TRBJ1-3; len: 16; abundance: NA; CDR3aa: CASSVFGRGDGNTIYF; CDR3nt: TGTGCCAGCAGTGTTTTTGGGCGGGGGGACGGAAACACCATATATTTT
v_gene: TRBV30; d_gene: NA; j_gene: TRBJ1-1; len: 14; abundance: few; CDR3aa: CAWGLTGFNTEAFF; CDR3nt: TGTGCCTGGGGTCTGACAGGCTTTAACACTGAAGCTTTCTTT
v_gene: TRBV29-1; d_gene: TRBD2; j_gene: TRBJ2-5; len: 15; abundance: NA; CDR3aa: CSVDERANRWEGQYF; CDR3nt: TGCAGCGTTGATGAAAGGGCTAACCGCTGGGAGGGCCAGTACTTC
v_gene: TRBV6-4; d_gene: TRBD1; j_gene: TRBJ1-2; len: 13; abundance: NA; CDR3aa: CASRPGQGYGYTF; CDR3nt: TGTGCCAGCAGACCGGGACAGGGCTATGGCTACACCTTC
v_gene: TRBV5-4; d_gene: NA; j_gene: TRBJ2-3; len: 13; abundance: NA; CDR3aa: CASSPDSPDTQYF; CDR3nt: TGTGCCAGCAGCCCGGACAGTCCGGATACGCAGTATTTT
v_gene: TRBV4-2; d_gene: TRBD2; j_gene: TRBJ2-1; len: 16; abundance: NA; CDR3aa: CASSQILAGDLDEQFF; CDR3nt: TGTGCCAGCAGCCAGATCCTAGCGGGGGACTTGGATGAGCAGTTCTTC
v_gene: TRBV5-6; d_gene: NA; j_gene: TRBJ2-3; len: 15; abundance: NA; CDR3aa: CASSSAGTYTDTQYF; CDR3nt: TGTGCCAGCAGCTCCGCCGGGACCTACACAGATACGCAGTATTTT
v_gene: TRBV30; d_gene: NA; j_gene: TRBJ1-1; len: 13; abundance: NA; CDR3aa: CAWSVGGSTEAFF; CDR3nt: TGTGCCTGGAGTGTAGGGGGGTCCACTGAAGCTTTCTTT
v_gene: TRBV5-8; d_gene: NA; j_gene: TRBJ1-1; len: 15; abundance: NA; CDR3aa: CASSLAGGLNTEAFF; CDR3nt: TGTGCCAGCAGCTTGGCCGGGGGGCTGAACACTGAAGCTTTCTTT
v_gene: TRBV6-5; d_gene: TRBD2; j_gene: TRBJ2-7; len: 14; abundance: NA; CDR3aa: CASSPREGYYEQYF; CDR3nt: TGTGCCAGCAGCCCCCGGGAGGGCTACTACGAGCAGTACTTC
v_gene: TRBV9; d_gene: NA; j_gene: TRBJ2-5; len: 15; abundance: NA; CDR3aa: CASSAQGTLQETQYF; CDR3nt: TGTGCCAGCAGCGCGCAGGGGACTCTTCAAGAGACCCAGTACTTC
v_gene: TRBV21-1; d_gene: NA; j_gene: TRBJ2-3; len: 15; abundance: once; CDR3aa: CASSKGGWGADTQYF; CDR3nt: TGTGCCAGCAGCAAGGGGGGTTGGGGGGCAGATACGCAGTATTTT
v_gene: TRBV4-1; d_gene: TRBD1; j_gene: TRBJ2-7; len: 15; abundance: many; CDR3aa: CASSQSGTGAYEQYF; CDR3nt: TGCGCCAGCAGCCAATCAGGGACAGGGGCCTACGAGCAGTACTTC
v_gene: TRBV9; d_gene: NA; j_gene: TRBJ2-7; len: 15; abundance: NA; CDR3aa: CASSVGDGVYNEQYF; CDR3nt: TGTGCCAGCAGCGTAGGGGATGGGGTTTACAACGAGCAGTACTTC
v_gene: TRBV5-4; d_gene: TRBD2; j_gene: TRBJ2-1; len: 17; abundance: NA; CDR3aa: CASSLALGLAGGNEQFF; CDR3nt: TGTGCCAGCAGCTTGGCCTTGGGACTAGCGGGGGGGAATGAGCAGTTCTTC
v_gene: TRBV5-1; d_gene: TRBD2; j_gene: TRBJ2-5; len: 18; abundance: NA; CDR3aa: CASSLESPSGGFGDGQYF; CDR3nt: TGCGCCAGCAGCTTGGAATCCCCTAGCGGGGGTTTCGGGGATGGCCAGTACTTC
v_gene: TRBV7-6; d_gene: NA; j_gene: TRBJ2-5; len: 15; abundance: NA; CDR3aa: CASSPADRRSETQYF; CDR3nt: TGTGCCAGCAGCCCCGCTGACAGGCGGTCAGAGACCCAGTACTTC